The text below deals with one T cell receptor (beta chain). This entry belongs to a study of blood T cell repertoires in COVID-19. The CDR3 runs 15 residues. Trimming removed 0 bases at V and 7 bases at J, with 12 bases between. CDR1 and CDR2 (germline): SGHVS, FNYEAQ. Cohort allocation depended upon clinical history that participants reported. How the authors handled the data: Reference gene primer amplification yielded estimated nucleated cell counts. TCRdb keeps only in-frame clones here, not all; method: immunoSEQ multiplex PCR. V and J calls and clone size are copied from that table; D and trimming were computed from the DNA. The table has 380,000 or so clones, roughly 88% seen once.

The sequence was collected from a woman in her twenties or thirties with acute COVID-19. Specimen: PBMCs or T cells enriched from blood (not recorded which). This rearrangement joins TRBV7-6 to TRBJ2-2; tentatively, D is TRBD2 (6 bases). CDR3 DNA sequence: TGTGCCAGCAGCTTAGCGCCGGGGGTTAACGGGGAGCTGTTTTTT. It codes for CASSLAPGVNGELFF.